These 13 T cell receptor beta chains were sequenced from one sample in a study of T cells after yellow fever vaccination. TCRdb used MiXCR to reprocess the 5' RACE reads, holding one entry per CDR3 protein. The table lists some 290,000 distinct CDR3 sequences, about 11% of them singletons. The material sequenced was CD4+ T cells sorted from PBMCs, taken 45 days after the yellow fever booster vaccination. Receptors were obtained from a man younger than 30 who received the YFV17D yellow fever vaccine.

This clonotype has only a few counts. This chain connects TRBV4-1 to TRBJ1-1, with D perhaps matching TRBD1 (5 bases). The CDR3 runs to 18 residues. CDR1 and CDR2 (germline): MGHRA, YSYEKL. With 3 bases removed from V and 10 bases from J, the gap between germline ends came to 30 bases. The CDR3 DNA sequence: TGCGCCAGCAGCCAGGATGTAAGACTCCGGGACTCCAAGGCGGGAGCTTTCTTT. This encodes CASSQDVRLRDSKAGAFF.

This clonotype was picked up a small number of times. The rearrangement links TRBV15 to TRBJ2-1, with TRBD2 identical over 8 bases. The CDR3 totals 17 residues. V was pared by 0 bases and J by 4 bases, with 8 bases of the junction left unmatched. Germline V lookup: CDR1 LNHNV, CDR2 YYDKDF (reference sequence). The CDR3 DNA reads TGTGCCACCAGCAGAGATCGGACTAGCCCTACTTACAATGAGCAGTTCTTC. Its translation is CATSRDRTSPTYNEQFF.

The chain joins TRBV6-2 or TRBV6-3 to TRBJ1-1, with D perhaps matching TRBD1 (5 bases). CDR3 length equals 13 residues. Trimming took off 0 bases at V and 7 bases at J, with 9 bases between the two ends. Germline CDR1 and CDR2: MNHEY and SVGEGT. CDR3 nucleotide sequence: TGTGCCAGCAGTTACTCCAGCAGGGTTGAAGCTTTCTTT. Its translation: CASSYSSRVEAFF.

This rearrangement joins TRBV28 to TRBJ2-5; no reliable D call. Trimming left V 2 bases short and J 2 bases short, with 6 bases between. The CDR3 loop spans 13 amino acids. The V gene's germline CDR1 is MDHEN and CDR2 SYDVKM. The CDR3 loop is CASSLPQQETQYF. In nucleotides, the CDR3 is TGTGCCAGCAGTTTACCCCAGCAAGAGACCCAGTACTTC.

This clonotype was picked up a small number of times. V and J are TRBV9 and TRBJ2-2; 7 bases are shared with TRBD1. The V gene's germline CDR1 is SGDLS and CDR2 YYNGEE. The junction had 9 bases not matched to a gene; V was cut back by 3 bases and J by 13 bases. This CDR3 spans 13 amino acids. DNA for the CDR3: TGTGCCAGCAGCGAGGCAGGGGGTGGAAGGCTGTTTTTT. Its translation: CASSEAGGGRLFF. Looking up the rest from reference TRBV9 and TRBJ2-2 gives the full variable domain: DSGVTQTPKHLITATGQRVTLRCSPRSGDLSVYWYQQSLDQGLQFLIQYYNGEERAKGNILERFSAQQFPDLHSELNLSSLELGDSALYFCASSEAGGGRLFFGEGSRLTVL.

In this sample, this clonotype turned up a few times. This chain links TRBV6-2 or TRBV6-3 with TRBJ1-2, with a tentative D call TRBD1 (6 bases). The germline V and J ends were trimmed by 6 bases and 4 bases, with 18 bases remaining between them. Germline CDR1 reads MNHEY; CDR2 reads SVGEGT. The CDR3 covers 15 residues. Here the CDR3 DNA reads TGTGCCAGCAGCCACGACGGGGGGCAGAGCTATGGCTACACCTTC. Its translation: CASSHDGGQSYGYTF.

The sample holds a few counts of this clonotype. The chain links TRBV11-3 to TRBJ2-7; D is perhaps TRBD1 (6 bases). Germline CDR1 and CDR2: SGHNT and YENEEA. Deletions cut 5 bases from V and 0 bases from J, with 17 bases between. The CDR3 loop spans 16 amino acids. CDR3 in amino acids: CASSPREQGRSYEQYV. DNA of the CDR3: TGTGCCAGCAGCCCGCGAGAACAGGGTCGCTCCTACGAGCAGTACGTC.

This clonotype has a handful of counts. The gene calls are TRBV5-4 and TRBJ2-3, with D maybe TRBD2 (7 bases). Trimming removed 2 bases at V and 3 bases at J, with 16 bases between. This CDR3 has 16 residues. CDR1 SGHNT and CDR2 YYREEE come from the germline V gene (reference sequence). The CDR3 here is CASSFGGGRETDTQYF. CDR3 coding DNA: TGTGCCAGCAGCTTTGGGGGGGGCCGCGAGACAGATACGCAGTATTTT.

This clonotype was seen a few times. This chain links TRBV18 with TRBJ1-2; no clear D. Germline V CDR1 and CDR2: KGHSH, LQKENI. CDR3 size: 14 residues. Trimming took off 0 bases at V and 8 bases at J, with 13 bases between the two ends. CDR3 protein: CASSPPLRGEGYTF. CDR3 coding DNA: TGTGCCAGCTCACCACCTCTACGGGGAGAGGGCTACACCTTC. Combining the CDR3 with reference TRBV18 and TRBJ1-2 gives the whole variable domain NAGVMQNPRHLVRRRGQEARLRCSPMKGHSHVYWYRQLPEEGLKFMVYLQKENIIDESGMPKERFSAEFPKEGPSILRIQQVVRGDSAAYFCASSPPLRGEGYTFGSGTRLTVV.

The chain has TRBV10-3 and TRBJ2-6; D ambiguous. Trimming took off 7 bases at V and 0 bases at J, with 4 bases between the two ends. Germline V gives CDR1 ENHRY, CDR2 SYGVKD. This CDR3 has 13 amino acids. CDR3 nucleotides: TGTGCCATCAAGCTCTCTGGGGCCAACGTCCTGACTTTC. Encoded protein: CAIKLSGANVLTF.

The chain is built from TRBV24-1 and TRBJ2-1; TRBD2 matches 12 bases. V was pared by 4 bases and J by 8 bases, with 11 bases of the junction left unmatched. The CDR3 extends over 17 amino acids. Germline assignment: CDR1 KGHDR and CDR2 SFDVKD. The CDR3 nucleotides are TGTGCCACCAGTGACACCCCACTAGCGGGGGGCAGCGATGAGCAGTTCTTC. It encodes CATSDTPLAGGSDEQFF.

The chain is built from TRBV4-1 and TRBJ2-7, with D possibly called TRBD1 or TRBD2 (5 bases each). The CDR3 consists of 15 residues. Trimming shortened V by 1 base and J by 2 bases, and 12 bases separated the two germline ends. Looked up from germline, CDR1 is MGHRA and CDR2 is YSYEKL. CDR3 region: CASSQGPGATYEQYF. In DNA form, the CDR3 reads TGCGCCAGCAGCCAAGGCCCCGGGGCCACCTACGAGCAGTACTTC.

This clonotype was counted only a few times. The chain joins TRBV27 to TRBJ2-4; TRBD1 aligns across 8 bases. The V gene's germline CDR1 is MNHEY and CDR2 SMNVEV (reference sequence). Losses at the gene ends were 4 bases for V and 10 bases for J; bases not matched to a gene: 6. This CDR3 region has 13 residues. CDR3: CASSSQGANIQYF. CDR3 sequence (DNA): TGTGCCAGCAGTTCCCAGGGGGCAAATATTCAGTACTTC.